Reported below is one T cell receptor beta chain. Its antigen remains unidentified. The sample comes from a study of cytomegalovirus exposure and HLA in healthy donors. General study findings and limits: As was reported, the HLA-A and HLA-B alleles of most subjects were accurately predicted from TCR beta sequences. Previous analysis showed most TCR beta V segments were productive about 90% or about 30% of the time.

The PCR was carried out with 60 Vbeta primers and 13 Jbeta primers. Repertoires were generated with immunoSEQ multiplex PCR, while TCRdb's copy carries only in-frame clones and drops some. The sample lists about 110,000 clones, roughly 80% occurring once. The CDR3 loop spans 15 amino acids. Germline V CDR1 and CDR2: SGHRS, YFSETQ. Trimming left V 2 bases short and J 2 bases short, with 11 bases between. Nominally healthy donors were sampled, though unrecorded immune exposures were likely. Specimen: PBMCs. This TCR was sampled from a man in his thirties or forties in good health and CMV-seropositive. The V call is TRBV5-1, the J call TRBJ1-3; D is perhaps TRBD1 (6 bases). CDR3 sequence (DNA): TGCGCCAGCAGCTTCGGACAGTCTGCTGGAAACACCATATATTTT. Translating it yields CASSFGQSAGNTIYF.